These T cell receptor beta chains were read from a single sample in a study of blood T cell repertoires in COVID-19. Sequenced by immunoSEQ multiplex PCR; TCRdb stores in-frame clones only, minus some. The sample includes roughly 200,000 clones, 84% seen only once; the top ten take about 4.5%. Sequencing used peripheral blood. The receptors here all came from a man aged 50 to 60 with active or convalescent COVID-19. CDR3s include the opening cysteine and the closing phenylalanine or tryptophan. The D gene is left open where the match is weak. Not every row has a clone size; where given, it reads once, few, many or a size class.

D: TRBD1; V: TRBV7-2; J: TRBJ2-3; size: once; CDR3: CASSLPSGQGDTDTQYF; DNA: TGTGCCAGCAGCTTGCCCTCGGGACAGGGGGACACAGATACGCAGTATTTT
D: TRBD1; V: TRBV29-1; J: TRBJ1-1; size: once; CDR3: CSVEKYQGAGTEAFF; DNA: TGCAGCGTTGAGAAGTATCAGGGGGCTGGCACTGAAGCTTTCTTT
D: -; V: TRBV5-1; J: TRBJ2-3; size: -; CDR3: CASSLVGATSTDTQYF; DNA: TGCGCCAGCAGCTTGGTTGGAGCGACTAGCACAGATACGCAGTATTTT
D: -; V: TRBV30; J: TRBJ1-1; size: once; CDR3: CAWSVQGLNTEAFF; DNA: TGTGCCTGGAGTGTCCAGGGGTTGAACACTGAAGCTTTCTTT
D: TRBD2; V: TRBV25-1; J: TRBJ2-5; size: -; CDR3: CASSVGGGSETQYF; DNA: TGTGCCAGCAGTGTGGGCGGGGGTTCAGAGACCCAGTACTTC
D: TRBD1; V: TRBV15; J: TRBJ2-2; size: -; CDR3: CATSRDGPRGSTGELFF; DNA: TGTGCCACCAGCAGAGATGGGCCCAGGGGGAGCACCGGGGAGCTGTTTTTT
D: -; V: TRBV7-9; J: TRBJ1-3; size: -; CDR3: CASSPVPSSGNTIYF; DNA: TGTGCCAGCAGCCCTGTCCCGAGCTCTGGAAACACCATATATTTT
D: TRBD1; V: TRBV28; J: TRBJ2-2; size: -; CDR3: CASRQMAGQGHTGELFF; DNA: TGTGCCAGCAGACAGATGGCAGGACAGGGGCACACCGGGGAGCTGTTTTTT
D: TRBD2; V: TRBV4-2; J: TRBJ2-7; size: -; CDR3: CASSQTSGATYEQYF; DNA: TGTGCCAGCAGCCAGACTAGCGGGGCCACCTACGAGCAGTACTTC
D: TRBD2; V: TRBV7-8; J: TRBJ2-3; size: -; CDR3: CASSSAGAYTDTQYF; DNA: TGTGCCAGCAGCTCAGCGGGGGCTTACACAGATACGCAGTATTTT
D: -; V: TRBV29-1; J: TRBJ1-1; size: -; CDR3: CSAGGGDGTEAFF; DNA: TGCAGCGCTGGCGGGGGAGACGGGACTGAAGCTTTCTTT
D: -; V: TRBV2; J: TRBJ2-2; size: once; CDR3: CASSERYNTGELFF; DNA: TGTGCCAGCAGCGAACGGTATAACACCGGGGAGCTGTTTTTT
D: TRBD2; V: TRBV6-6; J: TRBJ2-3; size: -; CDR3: CATLQAGRRGDTQYF; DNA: TGTGCCACCCTTCAAGCGGGGCGCCGGGGAGATACGCAGTATTTT
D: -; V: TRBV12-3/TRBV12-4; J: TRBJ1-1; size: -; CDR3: CASGFRGTEAFF; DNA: TGTGCCAGCGGATTTCGGGGAACTGAAGCTTTCTTT
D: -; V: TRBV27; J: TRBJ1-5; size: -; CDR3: CASSGRGGGQPQHF; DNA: TGTGCCAGCAGTGGGCGGGGGGGAGGTCAGCCCCAGCATTTT
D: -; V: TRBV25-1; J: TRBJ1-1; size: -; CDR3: CASSDTHGWGVAFF; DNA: TGTGCCAGCAGTGATACACATGGATGGGGGGTAGCTTTCTTT
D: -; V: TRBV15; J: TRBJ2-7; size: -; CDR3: CATSRGRASYEQYF; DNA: TGTGCCACCAGCAGAGGCAGGGCCTCCTACGAGCAGTACTTC
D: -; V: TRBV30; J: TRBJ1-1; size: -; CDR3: CAWSARGSMNTEAFF; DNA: TGTGCCTGGAGTGCGCGGGGCTCCATGAACACTGAAGCTTTCTTT
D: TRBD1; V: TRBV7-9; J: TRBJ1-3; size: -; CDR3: CASSPDRGDGNTIYF; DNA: TGTGCCAGCAGCCCGGACAGGGGTGATGGAAACACCATATATTTT
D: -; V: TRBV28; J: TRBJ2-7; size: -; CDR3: CASSFQRQGSYEQYF; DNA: TGTGCCAGCAGTTTCCAAAGGCAGGGATCCTACGAGCAGTACTTC
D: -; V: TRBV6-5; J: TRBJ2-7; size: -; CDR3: CASEREDSYEQYF; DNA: TGTGCCAGCGAGCGAGAGGACTCCTACGAGCAGTACTTC
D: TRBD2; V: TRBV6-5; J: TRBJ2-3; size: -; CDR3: CASSYGTSSDTQYF; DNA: TGTGCCAGCAGTTACGGGACTAGCTCAGATACGCAGTATTTT
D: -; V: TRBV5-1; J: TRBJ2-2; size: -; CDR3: CASSLDLTTGELFF; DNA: TGCGCCAGCAGCTTGGACCTAACTACCGGGGAGCTGTTTTTT
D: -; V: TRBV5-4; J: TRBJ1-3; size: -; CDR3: CASSLVPGGIGSGNTIYF; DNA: TGTGCCAGCAGCTTGGTGCCTGGGGGGATCGGCTCTGGAAACACCATATATTTT
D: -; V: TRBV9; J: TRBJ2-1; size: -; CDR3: CASSVDGRGEQQFF; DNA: TGTGCCAGCAGCGTAGATGGGCGGGGCGAGCAGCAGTTCTTC
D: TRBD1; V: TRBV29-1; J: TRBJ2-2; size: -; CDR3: CSVTRGQGLTGELFF; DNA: TGCAGCGTCACGCGGGGACAGGGTTTGACCGGGGAGCTGTTTTTT
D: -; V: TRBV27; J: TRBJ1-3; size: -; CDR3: CASSPRGGSGGNTIYF; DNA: TGTGCCAGCAGTCCCCGAGGAGGGTCCGGTGGAAACACCATATATTTT
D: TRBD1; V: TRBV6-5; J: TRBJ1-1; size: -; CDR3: CASRDRVVTEAFF; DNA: TGTGCCAGCAGGGACAGGGTGGTTACTGAAGCTTTCTTT
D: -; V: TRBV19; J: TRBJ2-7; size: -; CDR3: CASSIGQGGIREQYF; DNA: TGTGCCAGTAGTATAGGCCAGGGAGGTATCCGCGAGCAGTACTTC
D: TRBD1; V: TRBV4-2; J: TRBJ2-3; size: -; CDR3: CASSQSRTGVSDTQYF; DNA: TGTGCCAGCAGCCAATCTAGGACAGGGGTTTCAGATACGCAGTATTTT